The T cell receptor beta chain described here comes from a study of blood T cell repertoires in COVID-19. About the study: PBMCs, B-cell-depleted T cells, or T cells provided the cDNA or gDNA that made up the material.

Deletions cut 6 bases from V and 1 base from J, with 8 bases between. CDR1 and CDR2 from the germline V gene are WNHNN and SYGVQD (reference sequence). This CDR3 spans 13 amino acids. Per the authors' pipeline: Estimation of nucleated cell counts was performed using reference gene primer amplification. Assay: immunoSEQ multiplex PCR; the TCRdb copy retains only in-frame clones and omits some. V and J calls and clone size are copied from that table; D and trimming were computed from the DNA. This sample has roughly 140,000 clones, with approximately 86% found just once. This chain links TRBV10-1 with TRBJ2-3, with D unclear. The TCR originated in a woman in her thirties or forties with active or convalescent COVID-19. The material sequenced was peripheral blood. The CDR3, as DNA: TGCGCCAGCAGCCACCAGGGCACAGATACGCAGTATTTT. Residues: CASSHQGTDTQYF.